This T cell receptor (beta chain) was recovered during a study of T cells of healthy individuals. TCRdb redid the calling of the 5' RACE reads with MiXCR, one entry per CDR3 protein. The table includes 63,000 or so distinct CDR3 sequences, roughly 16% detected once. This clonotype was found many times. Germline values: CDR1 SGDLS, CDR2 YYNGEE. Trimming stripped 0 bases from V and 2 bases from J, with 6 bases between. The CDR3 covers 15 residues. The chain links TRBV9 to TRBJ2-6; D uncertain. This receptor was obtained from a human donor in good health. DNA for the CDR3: TGTGCCAGCAGCGTAGCTGGGGCTGGGGCCAACGTCCTGACTTTC. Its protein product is CASSVAGAGANVLTF.